These T cell receptor beta chains were read from a single sample in a study of blood T cell repertoires in COVID-19. Assay: immunoSEQ multiplex PCR; the TCRdb copy retains only in-frame clones and omits some. The table has under 150,000 clones, approximately 80% seen once. The sample was peripheral blood. These receptors all come from a man in his sixties with active or convalescent COVID-19. Both conserved end residues are part of each CDR3. The order of the fields is V gene, J gene, D gene, clone size, CDR3 protein. A D gene is named only where the DNA matches it firmly. Size is stated for part of the rows, as once, few or many counts, or as a class when the clone is expanded.

>TRBV19|TRBJ2-6|TRBD1|-
CASSISGGSSGANVLTF
>TRBV7-9|TRBJ2-7|-|-
CASSSGIYEQYF
>TRBV19|TRBJ2-7|-|few
CASSPGQSYEQYF
>TRBV5-1|TRBJ2-1|-|-
CASSLGGNSNEQFF
>TRBV7-2|TRBJ1-2|TRBD1|-
CASSLWTGGSNYGYTF
>TRBV28|TRBJ1-6|TRBD1|-
CASSLSGQGASYNSPLHF
>TRBV27|TRBJ2-1|-|-
CASSPPAMRPPGYNEQFF
>TRBV5-5|TRBJ2-7|-|-
CASSSVGHYEQYF
>TRBV29-1|TRBJ2-7|-|-
CSVGRGQYEQYF
>TRBV4-3|TRBJ2-3|TRBD2|-
CASSQAQTSGWDTQYF
>TRBV10-3|TRBJ1-6|-|-
CAIHAQANSPLHF
>TRBV11-2|TRBJ2-7|TRBD2|-
CASSHPGLAGEQYF
>TRBV28|TRBJ2-3|-|few
CASSSYRVSSTDTQYF
>TRBV28|TRBJ2-7|-|-
CASTLQEPREQYF
>TRBV6-2/TRBV6-3|TRBJ2-5|-|-
CASSYWPLETQYF
>TRBV2|TRBJ1-2|TRBD1|-
CASSWTGWGYTF
>TRBV13|TRBJ1-1|-|-
CASSPGGRHTEAFF
>TRBV18|TRBJ2-7|TRBD2|-
CASSPPTSGRYEQYF
>TRBV27|TRBJ1-5|-|-
CASSFGRSQPQHF
>TRBV19|TRBJ2-1|TRBD1|-
CASSFQGADGEQFF
>TRBV7-2|TRBJ1-2|-|-
CASSLTGRVGYTF
>TRBV19|TRBJ1-1|-|-
CASLDSSRNTEAFF
>TRBV19|TRBJ2-1|TRBD2|-
CASIRSGLAGGRGSNEQFF
>TRBV10-3|TRBJ2-7|TRBD1|-
CAIRPDRGLNEQYF
>TRBV7-3|TRBJ2-2|-|few
CASSLTPDITGELFF
>TRBV18|TRBJ1-6|-|-
CASSDLALSPLHF
>TRBV7-2|TRBJ1-1|TRBD1|-
CASSQNRGVGTEAFF
>TRBV19|TRBJ2-6|TRBD1|-
CASSTRQGIVTSGANVLTF
>TRBV9|TRBJ2-3|TRBD2|once
CASSVGPSGRGTQYF
>TRBV12-3/TRBV12-4|TRBJ2-1|-|-
CATTSYNEQFF
>TRBV27|TRBJ1-6|TRBD1|many
CASSLRTGDLSSYNSPLHF
>TRBV19|TRBJ2-1|-|-
CASSIKGGRQFF
>TRBV6-5|TRBJ1-2|-|-
CASLPDRSPIGYTF
>TRBV5-1|TRBJ2-7|TRBD1|-
CASSGDRGYEQYF
>TRBV5-6|TRBJ1-5|-|-
CASTLLRSNQPQHF
>TRBV19|TRBJ2-7|-|-
CASSPPQGYEQYF
>TRBV4-2|TRBJ2-7|TRBD1|few
CASSQDPPDRNYEQYF
>TRBV5-5|TRBJ2-1|TRBD2|-
CASSLSGGSSYNEQFF
>TRBV18|TRBJ2-5|-|-
CASSQYVRETQYF
>TRBV5-1|TRBJ2-2|-|-
CASSQQGSNTGELFF
>TRBV12-3/TRBV12-4|TRBJ1-1|-|-
CASSLGSGEAFF
>TRBV4-1|TRBJ2-7|TRBD2|-
CASSRQLAGAYEQYF
>TRBV28|TRBJ1-3|-|-
CASSRPGISGNTIYF
>TRBV5-1|TRBJ2-2|-|few
CASSLGAETNTGELFF
>TRBV2|TRBJ2-1|-|-
CASMDIPYNEQFF
>TRBV7-2|TRBJ1-4|-|-
CASSLGGGQGEKLFF
>TRBV29-1|TRBJ2-3|TRBD2|-
CSVVAGGVDTQYF
>TRBV28|TRBJ1-5|-|-
CASSSPPGNRQPQHF
>TRBV27|TRBJ2-7|-|-
CASSFRDTAYEQYF
>TRBV7-2|TRBJ2-4|-|-
CASSHLRGTPNIQYF
>TRBV7-3|TRBJ1-6|-|-
CASSINRAWNSPLHF
>TRBV4-1|TRBJ2-7|TRBD2|-
CASRGLAGKRAYEQYF